Shown below are 20 T cell receptor beta chains from a single sample sequenced in a study of T cell repertoires in cytomegalovirus infection. Each CDR3 protein gets one entry after TCRdb re-called the reads with MiXCR. The table has under 850,000 distinct CDR3 sequences, less than 40% seen once. The sample taken for sequencing was PBMCs. The receptors derive from a human donor in good health (CMV status not recorded). Some clones in this sample may be carry-over from other donors' samples.

The chain combines TRBV27 with TRBJ1-2; 7 positions agree with TRBD1. Germline V gene sequence: CDR1 MNHEY, CDR2 SMNVEV (reference sequence). V lost 1 base and J lost 7; bases outside the gene matches: 9. The CDR3 covers 15 residues. The CDR3 loop reads CASSLWPNRGSGYTF. CDR3 in DNA: TGTGCCAGCAGTTTATGGCCGAACAGGGGATCTGGCTACACCTTC.

This clonotype turned up a few times. The CDR3 DNA sequence: TGTGCCAGTAGTCCCAGGGGTATGGACTATGGCTACACCTTC. This gives the protein CASSPRGMDYGYTF. V gene TRBV19 combines with J gene TRBJ1-2; tentative D call: TRBD1 (6 bases). The germline V and J ends were trimmed by 5 bases and 3 bases, with 13 bases remaining between them. The CDR3 is made up of 14 amino acids. The germline V gene has CDR1 LNHDA and CDR2 SQIVND (reference sequence).

The chain recombines TRBV28 with TRBJ1-2; TRBD1 is a possible D gene (5 bases). V dropped 6 bases and J dropped 2 bases, with 19 bases sitting between them. The germline gives CDR1 MDHEN, CDR2 SYDVKM. The CDR3 consists of 16 residues. The CDR3: CASSPIPGPLNYGYTF. In DNA, the CDR3 is TGTGCCAGCAGCCCTATTCCGGGACCGTTGAACTATGGCTACACCTTC.

A few counts support this clonotype. The rearrangement joins TRBV10-2 to TRBJ2-7, with TRBD1 matching over 7 bases. V lost 8 bases and J lost 6; bases outside the gene matches: 10. Germline V CDR1 and CDR2: WSHSY, SAAADI. CDR3 length: 13 residues. CDR3 coding DNA: TGCGCCAGCGGTCACAGGGGATTTGGCGAGCAGTACTTC. Encoded protein: CASGHRGFGEQYF.

The rearrangement uses TRBV15 and TRBJ1-1; D remains ambiguous. The CDR3 contains 13 residues. The V and J ends lost 9 bases and 4 bases respectively, with 15 bases between them. Germline loops: CDR1 LNHNV, CDR2 YYDKDF (reference sequence). The CDR3 coding sequence is TGTGCCACGAAAACGGCGGAAAGCACTGAAGCTTTCTTT. Translated: CATKTAESTEAFF.

The gene calls are TRBV10-3 and TRBJ1-4, with 7 bases matching TRBD1. Germline-derived CDR1 and CDR2 are ENHRY and SYGVKD. J gave up 3 bases and V 2 bases, and 18 bases lay outside the gene matches. CDR3 length equals 20 residues. The CDR3 region is CAISEHPPDRVRSANEKLFF. The CDR3, as DNA: TGTGCCATCAGTGAGCACCCTCCCGACAGGGTAAGGTCGGCTAATGAAAAACTGTTTTTT.

This clonotype was counted at least ten times. The chain is built from TRBV2 and TRBJ2-6, with D unresolved. The CDR3 is 14 amino acids. CDR1 is SNHLY, CDR2 FYNNEI, per germline. V lost 6 bases, J lost 2 bases, and 8 bases lay in between. The CDR3 bases are TGTGCCAGCAGGGGCGGTACTGGGGCCAACGTCCTGACTTTC. This sequence encodes CASRGGTGANVLTF. Variable domain in full (rest from reference TRBV2 and TRBJ2-6): EPEVTQTPSHQVTQMGQEVILRCVPISNHLYFYWYRQILGQKVEFLVSFYNNEISEKSEIFDDQFSVERPDGSNFTLKIRSTKLEDSAMYFCASRGGTGANVLTFGAGSRLTVL.

This chain links TRBV3-1 with TRBJ2-1; D not certain. The CDR3 extends over 13 amino acids. Germline V lookup: CDR1 LGHDT, CDR2 YNNKEL (reference sequence). V was pared by 0 bases and J by 8 bases, with 8 bases between. The CDR3 spells CASSQDRLDEQFF. The CDR3 DNA sequence: TGTGCCAGCAGCCAAGATCGGTTGGATGAGCAGTTCTTC.

The sample holds a few counts of this clonotype. The chain carries TRBV12-3 or TRBV12-4 and TRBJ2-2; 11 bases are shared with TRBD2. V shed 2 bases and J 7 bases; nucleotides not matched to a gene: 6. This CDR3 has 16 amino acids. In nucleotides, the CDR3 is TGTGCCAGCAGTTTAATTAGCGGGGGGGTCGGCGGGGAGCTGTTTTTT. Its protein product is CASSLISGGVGGELFF.

CDR3 sequence: CASSQTGSLSYEQYF. For the CDR3, the DNA is TGTGCCAGCAGCCAAACAGGCTCCCTCTCCTACGAGCAGTACTTC. The chain recombines TRBV14 with TRBJ2-7; D perhaps matches TRBD1 (5 bases). CDR3 length: 15 residues. V gave up 2 bases and J gave up 0 bases, with 11 bases separating them. Germline V gives CDR1 SGHDN, CDR2 FVKESK.

This clonotype was counted a few times. The chain combines TRBV7-9 with TRBJ2-4, with D possibly matching TRBD2 (6 bases). Trimming stripped 5 bases from V and 0 bases from J, with 17 bases between. Germline values: CDR1 SEHNR, CDR2 FQNEAQ (reference sequence). The CDR3 contains 17 residues. CDR3 in amino acids: CASSADRGDLAKNIQYF. CDR3 in DNA: TGTGCCAGCAGCGCAGACCGCGGGGACCTAGCCAAAAACATTCAGTACTTC.

Points on this clonotype: A much more abundant neighbour one base away suggests this may be a read error. Because it lacks the conserved phenylalanine or tryptophan at the end, this CDR3 is likely a read error. The chain links TRBV11-2 to TRBJ2-1; the D gene is possibly TRBD2 (6 bases). There are 14 residues in the CDR3. V lost 5 bases and J lost 7, with 15 bases in between. CDR1 and CDR2 (germline): SGHAT, FQNNGV. CDR3 sequence: CASSAGLLSNEQFL. Written as DNA, the CDR3 is TGTGCCAGCAGCGCGGGACTCTTGTCGAATGAGCAGTTCCTC.

The chain is built from TRBV19 and TRBJ1-5; D may be TRBD1 (6 bases). V lost 10 bases and J lost 6, with 19 bases in between. The germline CDR1 and CDR2 sequences are LNHDA and SQIVND (reference sequence). This CDR3 contains 14 residues. In nucleotides, the CDR3 is TGTGCCACAAGGACAGTATTATCGCGTCAGCCCCAGCATTTT. Residues: CATRTVLSRQPQHF.

V gene TRBV6-5 combines with J gene TRBJ2-6; TRBD1 matches at 8 bases. CDR3 length: 18 residues. Germline V gives CDR1 MNHEY, CDR2 SVGAGI. V gave up 0 bases and J gave up 3 bases; unmatched junction bases: 7. The CDR3 DNA reads TGTGCCAGCAGTTACTCGAAAACAGGGGGAGGTGGGGCCAACGTCCTGACTTTC. It yields the protein CASSYSKTGGGGANVLTF.

The sample holds a few counts of this clonotype. The gene calls are TRBV25-1 and TRBJ2-1; TRBD1 aligns across 8 bases. The V and J ends lost 2 bases and 6 bases, in that order; junction bases with no gene match: 6. Germline CDR1 MGHDK, CDR2 SYGVNS. There are 15 residues in the CDR3. CDR3 amino acids: CASSETGGRFNEQFF. The CDR3 nucleotides are TGTGCCAGCAGTGAAACAGGGGGTCGGTTCAATGAGCAGTTCTTC. The full variable domain, its missing parts supplied by reference TRBV25-1 and TRBJ2-1, is EADIYQTPRYLVIGTGKKITLECSQTMGHDKMYWYQQDPGMELHLIHYSYGVNSTEKGDLSSESTVSRIRTEHFPLTLESARPSHTSQYLCASSETGGRFNEQFFGPGTRLTVL.

This clonotype showed up many times. The rearrangement links TRBV7-2 to TRBJ1-2; 7 bases agree with TRBD1. CDR1 is SGHTA and CDR2 is FQGNSA in the germline V gene. CDR3 length: 15 amino acids. V gave up 0 bases and J gave up 4 bases; unmatched junction bases: 5. The DNA for the CDR3 is TGTGCCAGCAGCTTAGCGGGACAGTTTCTCTATGGCTACACCTTC. Its protein is CASSLAGQFLYGYTF.

This clonotype has only one observation. The chain recombines TRBV29-1 with TRBJ2-7, with a weak D call TRBD1 (6 bases). V gave up 7 bases and J gave up 7 bases, with 23 bases separating them. The CDR3 totals 14 residues. Germline CDR1 reads SQVTM; CDR2 reads ANQGSEA. The CDR3 loop reads CSAQQGLGLMEQYF. CDR3 nucleotide sequence: TGCAGCGCGCAACAGGGCCTGGGTCTAATGGAGCAGTACTTC.

There are many counts of this clonotype. The rearrangement joins TRBV28 to TRBJ1-5; 9 bases fit TRBD1. V lost 4 bases and J lost 6; bases outside the gene matches: 7. This CDR3 is 15 amino acids long. Germline V gives CDR1 MDHEN, CDR2 SYDVKM. The CDR3 nucleotides read TGTGCCAGCAGTTCGGGACAGGGTCTATCTCAGCCCCAGCATTTT. This codes for CASSSGQGLSQPQHF.

The chain links TRBV19 to TRBJ1-5, with TRBD1 as a possible D gene (5 bases). Trimming removed 7 bases from V and 5 bases from J, with 21 bases in between. Germline V gene lookup returns CDR1 LNHDA and CDR2 SQIVND (reference sequence). The CDR3 has 16 amino acids. The CDR3: CASTIGRLTAHQPQHF. In nucleotides, the CDR3 is TGTGCCAGTACCATTGGTCGGTTGACAGCCCATCAGCCCCAGCATTTT.

This clonotype was found a few times. The chain combines TRBV28 with TRBJ1-5; 7 bases map to TRBD1. The CDR3 spans 15 residues. Germline assignment: CDR1 MDHEN and CDR2 SYDVKM. With 2 bases clipped from V and 6 bases from J, the junction kept 7 bases outside the gene matches. CDR3 DNA: TGTGCCAGCAGTTTAGTAGGCAGGGGGAGTCAGCCCCAGCATTTT. Protein product: CASSLVGRGSQPQHF.